This TCR beta chain was captured by sequencing in a study of T cell responses to AZD1222 COVID-19 vaccine. Method: immunoSEQ multiplex PCR; TCRdb's copy keeps in-frame clones and lacks some. The data hold tens of thousands of clones, with 90% to 95% observed a single time. Study-level points and caveats: The CD4 TCRs associated with vaccination extended across spike and predominated at 160-218 and 743-854. Unmutated regions of variants are reportedly targeted by nearly half of spike-specific TCRs. A mostly white British donor set with more females was recruited, and clonal diversity was possibly underestimated. Baseline seropositives among AZD1222 recipients totaled only six or seven.

On this clone: Its antigen remains unknown.

Trimming removed 2 bases at V and 1 base at J, with 9 bases between. This CDR3 is built from 14 residues. CDR1 and CDR2 from the germline V gene are SGDLS and YYNGEE. This chain links TRBV9 with TRBJ1-1, with D maybe TRBD1 (6 bases). This clonotype was obtained from an adult who received the AZD1222 COVID-19 vaccine. Here the sequenced sample was peripheral blood, taken 28 days after the second AZD1222 dose. This CDR3 reads CASSVRTENTEAFF. CDR3 DNA: TGTGCCAGCAGCGTGCGGACAGAGAACACTGAAGCTTTCTTT.